A selection of T cell receptor beta chains follows, all from one sample in a study of brain T cells in children with intractable seizures. Assay used: immunoSEQ multiplex PCR; TCRdb lists only in-frame clones, some missing. The repertoire has approximately 44,000 clones, approximately 92% of them found once; the top ten carry just under 6.5%. The source was peripheral blood, collected at surgery. The source is a girl aged 2-9 years with tuberous sclerosis and intractable seizures. Both conserved end residues are part of each CDR3. Fields, in order: CDR3 length, D gene, V gene, J gene, clone size, CDR3 DNA, CDR3 protein. A D gene is named only where the DNA matches it firmly. The size of a clone is reported for some rows only, either as once, few or many, or as a class for expanded clones.

CDR3 length: 14
D gene: -
V gene: TRBV6-5
J gene: TRBJ1-2
clone size: -
CDR3 DNA: TGTGCCAGCACCCCAGCACAGAAGACCTATGGCTACACCTTC
CDR3 protein: CASTPAQKTYGYTF

CDR3 length: 14
D gene: TRBD1
V gene: TRBV13
J gene: TRBJ1-1
clone size: once
CDR3 DNA: TGTGCCAGCAGCCGGGACAGGGTTAATACTGAAGCTTTCTTT
CDR3 protein: CASSRDRVNTEAFF

CDR3 length: 17
D gene: -
V gene: TRBV4-1
J gene: TRBJ1-1
clone size: -
CDR3 DNA: TGCGCCAGCAGCCAAGAAGGGCCGGGGTCCCTGAACACTGAAGCTTTCTTT
CDR3 protein: CASSQEGPGSLNTEAFF

CDR3 length: 14
D gene: TRBD2
V gene: TRBV19
J gene: TRBJ2-3
clone size: -
CDR3 DNA: TGTGCCAGTAGGAGGCGGGGGGACACAGATACGCAGTATTTT
CDR3 protein: CASRRRGDTDTQYF

CDR3 length: 13
D gene: TRBD2
V gene: TRBV12-3/TRBV12-4
J gene: TRBJ2-3
clone size: -
CDR3 DNA: TGTGCCAGCAGCCTAGCGGGGGGAGATACGCAGTATTTT
CDR3 protein: CASSLAGGDTQYF

CDR3 length: 15
D gene: -
V gene: TRBV14
J gene: TRBJ1-1
clone size: -
CDR3 DNA: TGTGCCAGCAGCCGTACTCCGTCGTTCGGCACTGAAGCTTTCTTT
CDR3 protein: CASSRTPSFGTEAFF

CDR3 length: 14
D gene: -
V gene: TRBV5-1
J gene: TRBJ2-3
clone size: -
CDR3 DNA: TGCGCCAGCAGCTTTCCAGTTCCACCCCTTACGCAGTATTTT
CDR3 protein: CASSFPVPPLTQYF

CDR3 length: 13
D gene: TRBD1
V gene: TRBV6-5
J gene: TRBJ1-2
clone size: -
CDR3 DNA: TGTGCCAGCAGCGGGACAGGGGGCGCCGGCTACACCTTC
CDR3 protein: CASSGTGGAGYTF

CDR3 length: 13
D gene: -
V gene: TRBV6-5
J gene: TRBJ1-2
clone size: few
CDR3 DNA: TGTGCCAGCAGACTTGGACGGAACTATGGCTACACCTTC
CDR3 protein: CASRLGRNYGYTF

CDR3 length: 17
D gene: -
V gene: TRBV4-1
J gene: TRBJ2-4
clone size: -
CDR3 DNA: TGCGCCAGCAGCCAAGTTCTCCCTCCGGGACACAAAAACATTCAGTACTTC
CDR3 protein: CASSQVLPPGHKNIQYF

CDR3 length: 15
D gene: TRBD1
V gene: TRBV2
J gene: TRBJ2-7
clone size: few
CDR3 DNA: TGTGCCAGCAGTGAACGGGGACAGATCGGCTACGAGCAGTACTTC
CDR3 protein: CASSERGQIGYEQYF

CDR3 length: 17
D gene: TRBD1
V gene: TRBV6-6
J gene: TRBJ2-7
clone size: -
CDR3 DNA: TGTGCCAGCAGTCATATGCCAGGACAGGGGGAAGGTTCCGAGCAGTACTTC
CDR3 protein: CASSHMPGQGEGSEQYF

CDR3 length: 13
D gene: -
V gene: TRBV27
J gene: TRBJ2-1
clone size: -
CDR3 DNA: TGTGCCAGCGGGTTTCGGGGGTACAATGAGCAGTTCTTC
CDR3 protein: CASGFRGYNEQFF

CDR3 length: 12
D gene: -
V gene: TRBV12-3/TRBV12-4
J gene: TRBJ2-2
clone size: -
CDR3 DNA: TGTGCCAGCACCCAAGGGGGCGGGGAGCTGTTTTTT
CDR3 protein: CASTQGGGELFF

CDR3 length: 15
D gene: TRBD2
V gene: TRBV2
J gene: TRBJ2-3
clone size: -
CDR3 DNA: TGTGCCAGCAGTGCCCTGGGACTAGGGACAGATACGCAGTATTTT
CDR3 protein: CASSALGLGTDTQYF

CDR3 length: 15
D gene: -
V gene: TRBV6-5
J gene: TRBJ1-4
clone size: -
CDR3 DNA: TGTGCCAGCAGTTACTCGGGCAGGGGCGATGAAAAACTGTTTTTT
CDR3 protein: CASSYSGRGDEKLFF

CDR3 length: 14
D gene: -
V gene: TRBV19
J gene: TRBJ1-5
clone size: once
CDR3 DNA: TGTGCCAGTACTAGTGTTGGGGGCAATCAGCCCCAGCATTTT
CDR3 protein: CASTSVGGNQPQHF

CDR3 length: 12
D gene: -
V gene: TRBV7-8
J gene: TRBJ2-2
clone size: -
CDR3 DNA: TGTGCCAGCAGCCTCTACACCGGGGAGCTGTTTTTT
CDR3 protein: CASSLYTGELFF

CDR3 length: 15
D gene: -
V gene: TRBV19
J gene: TRBJ2-2
clone size: -
CDR3 DNA: TGTGCCAGTAATCCAACAGGAACGAACACCGGGGAGCTGTTTTTT
CDR3 protein: CASNPTGTNTGELFF

CDR3 length: 13
D gene: TRBD2
V gene: TRBV3-1/TRBV3-2
J gene: TRBJ2-1
clone size: -
CDR3 DNA: TGTGCCAGCAGCCAGAGCGGGGGCGATGAGCAGTTCTTC
CDR3 protein: CASSQSGGDEQFF

CDR3 length: 11
D gene: -
V gene: TRBV29-1
J gene: TRBJ2-3
clone size: -
CDR3 DNA: TGCAGCGCCCCTCAGGGTGATACGCAGTATTTT
CDR3 protein: CSAPQGDTQYF

CDR3 length: 14
D gene: -
V gene: TRBV30
J gene: TRBJ1-5
clone size: -
CDR3 DNA: TGTGCCTGGAGCCAGAACAGGGGCAATCAGCCCCAGCATTTT
CDR3 protein: CAWSQNRGNQPQHF

CDR3 length: 16
D gene: TRBD1
V gene: TRBV19
J gene: TRBJ1-2
clone size: -
CDR3 DNA: TGTGCCTCAAGGCGGGACAGGGGAGGCTCTAACTATGGCTACACCTTC
CDR3 protein: CASRRDRGGSNYGYTF

CDR3 length: 14
D gene: TRBD1
V gene: TRBV5-6
J gene: TRBJ1-2
clone size: -
CDR3 DNA: TGTGCCAGCAGCTTGCGCACAGGGGGCTATGGCTACACCTTC
CDR3 protein: CASSLRTGGYGYTF

CDR3 length: 15
D gene: -
V gene: TRBV24-1
J gene: TRBJ2-1
clone size: -
CDR3 DNA: TGTGCCACCAGTGACCTCGGGGGGCTGATCAATGAGCAGTTCTTC
CDR3 protein: CATSDLGGLINEQFF

CDR3 length: 14
D gene: TRBD1
V gene: TRBV9
J gene: TRBJ1-2
clone size: -
CDR3 DNA: TGTGCCAGCAACGAGGGACAGGGCGTTAGAGGCTACACCTTC
CDR3 protein: CASNEGQGVRGYTF

CDR3 length: 15
D gene: TRBD2
V gene: TRBV7-2
J gene: TRBJ2-3
clone size: once
CDR3 DNA: TGTGCCAGCAGCCCAGCTAGCGGAAGCACAGATACGCAGTATTTT
CDR3 protein: CASSPASGSTDTQYF

CDR3 length: 16
D gene: TRBD2
V gene: TRBV30
J gene: TRBJ2-5
clone size: -
CDR3 DNA: TGTGCCTGGAGTTACCCTGGGGACTACCCTTTACAGACCCAGTACTTC
CDR3 protein: CAWSYPGDYPLQTQYF

CDR3 length: 13
D gene: -
V gene: TRBV19
J gene: TRBJ2-3
clone size: -
CDR3 DNA: TGTGCCAGTTCCCAGAGGGGCACAGATACGCAGTATTTT
CDR3 protein: CASSQRGTDTQYF

CDR3 length: 14
D gene: -
V gene: TRBV25-1
J gene: TRBJ1-1
clone size: -
CDR3 DNA: TGTGCCAGCAGTGGAGGGCCCATGAACACTGAAGCTTTCTTT
CDR3 protein: CASSGGPMNTEAFF

CDR3 length: 17
D gene: TRBD1
V gene: TRBV7-9
J gene: TRBJ1-5
clone size: -
CDR3 DNA: TGTGCCAGCAGCTCGTCCTTAGAGGGGGCTAAGTTTCAGCCCCAGCATTTT
CDR3 protein: CASSSSLEGAKFQPQHF